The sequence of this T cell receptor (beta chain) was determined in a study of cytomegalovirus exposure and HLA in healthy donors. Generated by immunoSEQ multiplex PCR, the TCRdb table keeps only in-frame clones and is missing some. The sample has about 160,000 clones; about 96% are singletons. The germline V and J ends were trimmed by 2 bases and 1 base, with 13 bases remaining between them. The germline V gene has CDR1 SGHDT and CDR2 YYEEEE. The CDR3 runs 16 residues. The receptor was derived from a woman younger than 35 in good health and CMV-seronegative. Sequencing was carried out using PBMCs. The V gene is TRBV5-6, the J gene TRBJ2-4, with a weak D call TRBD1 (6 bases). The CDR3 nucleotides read TGTGCCAGCAGCTTAGACAGGTTGGAGGCCAAAAACATTCAGTACTTC. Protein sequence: CASSLDRLEAKNIQYF.